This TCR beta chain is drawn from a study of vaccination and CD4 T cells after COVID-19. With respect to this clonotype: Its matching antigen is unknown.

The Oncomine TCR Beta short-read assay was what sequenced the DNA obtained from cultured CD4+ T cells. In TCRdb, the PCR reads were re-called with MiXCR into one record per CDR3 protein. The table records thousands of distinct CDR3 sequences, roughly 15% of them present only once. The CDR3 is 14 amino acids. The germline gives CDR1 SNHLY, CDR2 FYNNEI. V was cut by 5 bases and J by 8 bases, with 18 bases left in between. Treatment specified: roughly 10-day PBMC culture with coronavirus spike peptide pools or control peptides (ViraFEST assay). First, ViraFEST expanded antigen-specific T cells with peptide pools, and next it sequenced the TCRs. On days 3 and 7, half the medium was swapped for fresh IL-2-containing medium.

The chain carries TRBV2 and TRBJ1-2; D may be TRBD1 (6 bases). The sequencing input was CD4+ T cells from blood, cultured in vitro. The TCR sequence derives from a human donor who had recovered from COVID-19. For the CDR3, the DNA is TGTGCCAGCAGTCCCCAAACAGGGACGGGCGGCTACACCTTC. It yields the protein CASSPQTGTGGYTF.